What follows are 17 T cell receptor beta chains derived from one specimen sequenced in a study of shared clonotypes between healthy human individuals. Generated by immunoSEQ multiplex PCR, the TCRdb table keeps only in-frame clones and is missing some. The sample consists of 2 million to 3 million clones, 93% of them appearing once. The specimen was naive CD4+ T cells from PBMCs. Subset here: CD45RA+ positively selected. Every receptor here comes from a man aged 18 to 29 in good health. Some clones in this sample may be carry-over from other donors' samples.

V usage is TRBV7-9 and J usage is TRBJ1-5; possibly TRBD1 for D (5 bases). This CDR3 has 14 amino acids. Trimming stripped 4 bases from V and 0 bases from J, with 7 bases between. Germline CDR1 is SEHNR and CDR2 is FQNEAQ (reference sequence). The CDR3 nucleotides read TGTGCCAGCAGCTCAGGGTATAGCAATCAGCCCCAGCATTTT. Protein: CASSSGYSNQPQHF.

The chain combines TRBV7-9 with TRBJ2-3; possible D gene TRBD2, 5 bases. The CDR3 has 16 amino acids. The germline V gene encodes CDR1 SEHNR and CDR2 FQNEAQ (reference sequence). V was pared by 1 base and J by 2 bases, with 13 bases between. CDR3 loop: CASSLGSSRSTDTQYF. CDR3 nucleotide sequence: TGTGCCAGCAGCTTAGGTTCTAGCAGATCCACAGATACGCAGTATTTT.

This sequence joins TRBV18 and TRBJ1-5; TRBD1 agrees at 7 bases. This CDR3 comprises 14 residues. V was clipped by 4 bases and J by 8 bases; unmatched bases: 8. Germline CDR1 reads KGHSH; CDR2 reads LQKENI. Here the CDR3 reads CASSLSDRAEPQHF. In DNA, the CDR3 is TGTGCCAGCTCACTCTCCGACAGGGCCGAGCCCCAGCATTTT.

This chain links TRBV21-1 with TRBJ2-1. TRBV21-1 is classified as a pseudogene. This CDR3 has 19 amino acids. CDR3 in amino acids: CASSKALFPVESSYNEQFF. The CDR3 coding sequence is TGTGCCAGCAGCAAAGCGCTTTTTCCAGTCGAGAGCTCCTACAATGAGCAGTTCTTC.

The chain links TRBV6-6 to TRBJ2-7, with TRBD2 matching 8 bases. CDR3 size: 15 residues. Losses at the gene ends were 7 bases for V and 2 bases for J; bases not matched to a gene: 10. CDR1 and CDR2 (germline): MNHNY, SVGAGI (reference sequence). The CDR3 DNA follows: TGTGCCAGCATGCCGGGCGGGAGGACTCCCTACGAGCAGTACTTC. Translated: CASMPGGRTPYEQYF.

The V call is TRBV11-2, the J call TRBJ2-7; TRBD1 matches 11 bases. The V and J ends lost 4 bases and 4 bases, in that order; junction bases with no gene match: 3. Germline V gives CDR1 SGHAT, CDR2 FQNNGV. CDR3 length: 14 residues. The CDR3 DNA reads TGTGCCAGCAGCTCGGACAGGGGGCAGTACGAGCAGTACTTC. Residues: CASSSDRGQYEQYF. Complete variable domain (other parts from reference TRBV11-2 and TRBJ2-7): EAGVAQSPRYKIIEKRQSVAFWCNPISGHATLYWYQQILGQGPKLLIQFQNNGVVDDSQLPKDRFSAERLKGVDSTLKIQPAKLEDSAVYLCASSSDRGQYEQYFGPGTRLTVT.

The chain carries TRBV6-6 and TRBJ2-7, with D hard to call. The V end lost 4 bases, the J end lost 6 bases, and 13 bases lay between the germline ends. CDR1 and CDR2 from the germline V gene are MNHNY and SVGAGI (reference sequence). CDR3 length equals 13 residues. CDR3 in DNA: TGTGCCAGCAGTTCGTCCATACCTCTCGAGCAGTACTTC. It yields the protein CASSSSIPLEQYF.

The chain is built from TRBV4-3 and TRBJ2-2; TRBD2 might be the D (6 bases). Germline CDR1 reads LGHNA; CDR2 reads YSLEER. Trimming shortened V by 5 bases and J by 2 bases, and 15 bases separated the two germline ends. The CDR3 runs 16 residues. The CDR3 sequence is CASSGLGGSNTGELFF. The CDR3 DNA reads as TGCGCCAGCAGCGGACTGGGGGGATCTAACACCGGGGAGCTGTTTTTT.

The chain couples TRBV10-3 to TRBJ2-1; 10 bases fit TRBD1. Germline V gene sequence: CDR1 ENHRY, CDR2 SYGVKD. V shed 6 bases, J shed 7 bases, and the junction held 15 bases outside the gene matches. The CDR3 contains 17 residues. CDR3: CAIRAGSGQGFWNEQFF. In nucleotides, the CDR3 is TGTGCCATCAGAGCGGGATCGGGACAGGGGTTTTGGAATGAGCAGTTCTTC.

The V gene is TRBV27, the J gene TRBJ2-7, with 8 bases matching TRBD2. Per germline, CDR1 MNHEY and CDR2 SMNVEV (reference sequence). The CDR3 spans 15 residues. J gave up 0 bases and V 6 bases, and 7 bases lay outside the gene matches. Here the CDR3 DNA reads TGTGCCAGCAGCCGCTCGGGGGGGAACTCCTACGAGCAGTACTTC. Amino acids: CASSRSGGNSYEQYF.

CDR3 bases: TGCGCCAGCAGCCAAGTTGGCGGGACCGCAACCTCCTACGAGCAGTACTTC. This encodes CASSQVGGTATSYEQYF. This chain uses TRBV4-1 with TRBJ2-7, with D possibly TRBD2 on 6 matching bases. CDR1 and CDR2 (germline): MGHRA, YSYEKL. Trimming pared 1 base from V and 0 bases from J, leaving 16 bases between. The CDR3 sequence is 17 residues long.

The chain employs TRBV27 and TRBJ2-3, with 8 bases lining up with TRBD2. This CDR3 contains 15 residues. Germline V lookup: CDR1 MNHEY, CDR2 SMNVEV (reference sequence). V shed 3 bases, J shed 2 bases, and the junction held 4 bases outside the gene matches. CDR3 DNA: TGTGCCAGCAGTTTTATCGGGAGGGACACAGATACGCAGTATTTT. Translated: CASSFIGRDTDTQYF.

This clone was detected only once. The V gene is TRBV5-1, the J gene TRBJ2-7; D is unresolved. The CDR3 is 14 amino acids. Germline values: CDR1 SGHRS, CDR2 YFSETQ. Trimming cost V 0 bases and J 2 bases, with 9 bases left between them. The CDR3: CASSLGVLPYEQYF. CDR3 DNA: TGCGCCAGCAGCTTGGGGGTATTACCCTACGAGCAGTACTTC.

Notes on this clone: Other DNA sequences in the same sample also yield this CDR3. The chain recombines TRBV18 with TRBJ2-1; 13 nucleotides match TRBD2. The germline V gene encodes CDR1 KGHSH and CDR2 LQKENI. V lost 5 bases, J lost 3 bases, and 4 bases stayed unmatched. The CDR3 loop spans 16 amino acids. The CDR3 loop reads CASSSGLAGSYNEQFF. DNA for the CDR3: TGTGCCAGCTCATCGGGACTAGCGGGGAGCTACAATGAGCAGTTCTTC. The variable domain in full, with the rest retrieved from reference TRBV18 and TRBJ2-1, is NAGVMQNPRHLVRRRGQEARLRCSPMKGHSHVYWYRQLPEEGLKFMVYLQKENIIDESGMPKERFSAEFPKEGPSILRIQQVVRGDSAAYFCASSSGLAGSYNEQFFGPGTRLTVL.

The chain employs TRBV5-1 and TRBJ2-1; possibly TRBD1 or TRBD2 for D (5 bases each). Germline CDR1 is SGHRS and CDR2 is YFSETQ. The CDR3 length is 13 residues. V was pared by 4 bases and J by 9 bases, with 14 bases between. CDR3 bases: TGCGCCAGCAGCGTGGCAGCAGGGAGTGAGCAGTTCTTC. It translates to CASSVAAGSEQFF.

This rearrangement joins TRBV7-2 to TRBJ2-7; D may match TRBD1 or TRBD2 (5 bases each). The CDR3 is made up of 13 amino acids. Trimming took 5 bases from V and 6 from J, leaving 14 bases between them. The V gene's germline CDR1 is SGHTA and CDR2 FQGNSA. This CDR3 reads CASSPAGAGEQYF. CDR3 nucleotides: TGTGCCAGCAGCCCCGCCGGGGCAGGCGAGCAGTACTTC.

Worth noting for this clone: The same CDR3 can be traced to other DNA sequences in this sample. This chain joins TRBV27 and TRBJ1-5; D perhaps matches TRBD1 (6 bases). Trimming cost V 2 bases and J 2 bases, with 10 bases left between them. CDR3 length: 15 amino acids. The germline CDR1 and CDR2 sequences are MNHEY and SMNVEV (reference sequence). The CDR3 DNA reads as TGTGCCAGCAGTTTAGGGGCAGGGGGCAATCAGCCCCAGCATTTT. Residues: CASSLGAGGNQPQHF.